This TCR beta chain was recovered during a study of T cells in Graves' hyperthyroidism and ophthalmopathy. Amplified TCR beta CDR3 regions came from RNA transcripts. First-round RT-PCR targeting the TCR CDR3 was performed with the HTBI primer set. In TCRdb, the multiplex PCR reads were re-called with MiXCR into one record per CDR3 protein. In the table there are hundreds of thousands of distinct CDR3 sequences, around 22% of which are singletons. The CDR3 totals 14 residues. Germline CDR1 ENHRY, CDR2 SYGVKD. Deletions cut 10 bases from V and 0 bases from J, with 13 bases between. This clonotype was picked up many times. Its specificity is unknown. Whole-study results and caveats: Using 13 V-J features, a model discriminated ophthalmopathy from stable hyperthyroidism.

The sequence derives from a woman younger than 45 with Graves' ophthalmopathy. The source material was blood. This chain joins TRBV10-3 and TRBJ1-3; D is possibly TRBD1 (5 bases). The CDR3 nucleotides are TGTGCCACCGCCTTGCAGGGCTCTGGAAACACCATATATTTT. Amino acid sequence: CATALQGSGNTIYF.